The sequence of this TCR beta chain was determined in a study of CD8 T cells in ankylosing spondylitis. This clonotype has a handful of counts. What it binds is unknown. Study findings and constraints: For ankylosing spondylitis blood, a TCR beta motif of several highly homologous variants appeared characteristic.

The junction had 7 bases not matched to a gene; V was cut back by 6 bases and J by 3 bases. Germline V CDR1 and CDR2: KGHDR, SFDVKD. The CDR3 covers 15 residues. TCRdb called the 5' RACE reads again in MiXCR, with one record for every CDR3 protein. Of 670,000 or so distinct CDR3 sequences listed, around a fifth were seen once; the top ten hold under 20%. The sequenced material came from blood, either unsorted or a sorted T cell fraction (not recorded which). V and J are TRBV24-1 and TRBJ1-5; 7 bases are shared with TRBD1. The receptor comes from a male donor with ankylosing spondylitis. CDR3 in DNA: TGTGCCACCAGTAGCCGGGACAGCCTCAATCAGCCCCAGCATTTT. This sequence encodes CATSSRDSLNQPQHF.